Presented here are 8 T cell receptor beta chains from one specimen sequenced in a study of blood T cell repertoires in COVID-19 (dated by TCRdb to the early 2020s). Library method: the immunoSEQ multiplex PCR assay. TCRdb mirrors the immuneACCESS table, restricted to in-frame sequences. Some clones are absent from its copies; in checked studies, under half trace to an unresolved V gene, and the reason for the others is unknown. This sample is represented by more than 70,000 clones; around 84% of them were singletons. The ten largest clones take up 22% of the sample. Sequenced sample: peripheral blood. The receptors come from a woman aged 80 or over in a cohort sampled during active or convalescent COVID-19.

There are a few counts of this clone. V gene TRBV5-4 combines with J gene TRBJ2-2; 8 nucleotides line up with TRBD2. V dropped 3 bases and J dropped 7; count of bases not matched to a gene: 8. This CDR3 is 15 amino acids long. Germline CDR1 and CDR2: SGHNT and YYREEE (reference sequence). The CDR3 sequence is CASSSGLALGGELFF. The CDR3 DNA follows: TGTGCCAGCAGCTCCGGACTAGCCCTCGGCGGGGAGCTGTTTTTT.

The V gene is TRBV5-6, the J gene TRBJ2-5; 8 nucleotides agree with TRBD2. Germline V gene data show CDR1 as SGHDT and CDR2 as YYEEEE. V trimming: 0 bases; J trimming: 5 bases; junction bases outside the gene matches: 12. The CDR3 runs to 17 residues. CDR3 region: CASSLVSGTSDGETQYF. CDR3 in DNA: TGTGCCAGCAGCTTGGTTAGCGGGACCTCCGATGGGGAGACCCAGTACTTC.

The DNA of the CDR3 is TGCAGCGTTGGACAGACCTACGAGCAGTACTTC. It translates to CSVGQTYEQYF. The gene calls are TRBV29-1 and TRBJ2-7; D is perhaps TRBD1 (5 bases). Between the trimmed V and J ends, which lost 4 bases and 2 bases, there was a span of 6 bases. The CDR3 is made up of 11 amino acids. CDR1 is SQVTM and CDR2 is ANQGSEA in the germline V gene.

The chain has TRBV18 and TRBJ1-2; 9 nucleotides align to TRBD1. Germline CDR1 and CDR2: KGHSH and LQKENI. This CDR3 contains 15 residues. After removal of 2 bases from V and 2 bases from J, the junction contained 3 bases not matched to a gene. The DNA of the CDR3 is TGTGCCAGCTCACCAGGACAGGGGCGAAACTATGGCTACACCTTC. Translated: CASSPGQGRNYGYTF.

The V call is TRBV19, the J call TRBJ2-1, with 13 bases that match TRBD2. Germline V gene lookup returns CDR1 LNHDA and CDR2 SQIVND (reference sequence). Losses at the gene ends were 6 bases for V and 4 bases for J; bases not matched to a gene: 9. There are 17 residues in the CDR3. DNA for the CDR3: TGTGCCAGTAGCCCTACGGGACTAGCGGGGAGATACAATGAGCAGTTCTTC. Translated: CASSPTGLAGRYNEQFF. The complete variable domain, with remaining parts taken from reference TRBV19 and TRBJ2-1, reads DGGITQSPKYLFRKEGQNVTLSCEQNLNHDAMYWYRQDPGQGLRLIYYSQIVNDFQKGDIAEGYSVSREKKESFPLTVTSAQKNPTAFYLCASSPTGLAGRYNEQFFGPGTRLTVL.

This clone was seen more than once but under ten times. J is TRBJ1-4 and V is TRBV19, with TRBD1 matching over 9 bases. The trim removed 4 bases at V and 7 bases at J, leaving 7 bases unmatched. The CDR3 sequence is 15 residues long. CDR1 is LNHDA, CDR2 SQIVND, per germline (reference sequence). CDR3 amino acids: CASSTYRGPGEKLFF. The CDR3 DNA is TGTGCCAGTAGTACTTACAGGGGGCCGGGTGAAAAACTGTTTTTT.

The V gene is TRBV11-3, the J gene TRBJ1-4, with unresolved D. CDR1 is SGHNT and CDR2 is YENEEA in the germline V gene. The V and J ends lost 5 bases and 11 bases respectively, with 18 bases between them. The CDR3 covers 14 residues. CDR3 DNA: TGTGCCAGCAGCGGTGGACTCCGGGGAGGGAAACTGTTTTTT. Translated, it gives CASSGGLRGGKLFF.

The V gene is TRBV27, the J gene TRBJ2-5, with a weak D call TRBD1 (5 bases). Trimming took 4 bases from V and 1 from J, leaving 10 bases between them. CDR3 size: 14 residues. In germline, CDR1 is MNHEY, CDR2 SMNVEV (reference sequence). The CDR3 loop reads CASSYGRAQETQYF. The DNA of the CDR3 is TGTGCCAGCAGTTATGGCAGGGCCCAAGAGACCCAGTACTTC.